The 9 T cell receptor beta chains below were found in one sample sequenced in a study of low-dose radiotherapy and immunotherapy resistance in tumors. Alpha- and beta-chain coverage of first-strand cDNA came from TRAV- and TRBV-specific primers. Amplification of TCRs used a constant-region primer and V-primer adapter for around 18 PCR cycles. TCRdb reprocessed the reads with MiXCR, giving one entry per CDR3 protein. The data hold 35,000 to 45,000 distinct CDR3 sequences, with 25% to 30% observed a single time. Time point described: after trial treatment. Stated treatment: LDRT plus nivolumab, ipilimumab, low-dose cyclophosphamide and aspirin (RACIN trial). The input for sequencing was PBMCs, taken after low-dose radiotherapy plus immunotherapy. The receptors derive from a male donor with prostate cancer.

The rearrangement joins TRBV7-2 to TRBJ2-1; TRBD1 is a possible D gene (6 bases). This CDR3 spans 13 amino acids. With 4 bases removed from V and 4 bases from J, the gap between germline ends came to 8 bases. Germline loops: CDR1 SGHTA, CDR2 FQGNSA. CDR3 sequence reads: CASSWGQYNEQFF. The DNA for the CDR3 is TGTGCCAGCAGCTGGGGACAATACAATGAGCAGTTCTTC.

This clonotype was seen at least ten times. The chain carries TRBV30 and TRBJ2-7; 7 bases align to TRBD1. Germline V gene lookup returns CDR1 GTSNPN and CDR2 SVGIG (reference sequence). The CDR3 sequence is 12 residues long. J gave up 3 bases and V 7 bases, and 6 bases lay outside the gene matches. For the CDR3, the DNA is TGTGCCTCCCACCCAGGGGGCTACGAGCAGTACTTC. It yields the protein CASHPGGYEQYF.

Ten or more counts support this clonotype. The gene calls are TRBV5-1 and TRBJ2-5, with TRBD2 matching over 7 bases. The CDR3 contains 14 residues. Per the germline V gene, CDR1 is SGHRS and CDR2 is YFSETQ. V gave up 7 bases and J gave up 1 base; unmatched junction bases: 7. In nucleotides, the CDR3 is TGCGCCAGCCAACTGGGAGGGGTCCAAGAGACCCAGTACTTC. This encodes CASQLGGVQETQYF. The full variable domain, rest sourced from reference TRBV5-1 and TRBJ2-5, is KAGVTQTPRYLIKTRGQQVTLSCSPISGHRSVSWYQQTPGQGLQFLFEYFSETQRNKGNFPGRFSGRQFSNSRSEMNVSTLELGDSALYLCASQLGGVQETQYFGPGTRLLVL.

This clonotype was seen many times. The J gene is TRBJ2-5, the V gene TRBV11-2; perhaps TRBD2 as D (6 bases). The CDR3 is made up of 16 amino acids. Trimming cost V 1 base and J 5 bases, with 17 bases left between them. Germline CDR1 SGHAT, CDR2 FQNNGV. CDR3 in amino acids: CASSLGAGRPEETQYF. The CDR3 nucleotides are TGTGCCAGCAGCTTAGGTGCGGGGCGACCTGAGGAGACCCAGTACTTC. The full variable domain, in which reference TRBV11-2 and TRBJ2-5 provide the parts outside the CDR3, is EAGVAQSPRYKIIEKRQSVAFWCNPISGHATLYWYQQILGQGPKLLIQFQNNGVVDDSQLPKDRFSAERLKGVDSTLKIQPAKLEDSAVYLCASSLGAGRPEETQYFGPGTRLLVL.

At least ten counts were recorded for this clonotype. The chain employs TRBV4-1 and TRBJ2-7; the D is unclear. Trimming took 1 base from V and 2 from J, leaving 9 bases between them. This CDR3 region has 14 residues. Germline-derived CDR1 and CDR2 are MGHRA and YSYEKL. CDR3 in amino acids: CASSQVGGTYEQYF. CDR3 in DNA: TGCGCCAGCAGCCAAGTCGGCGGAACCTACGAGCAGTACTTC.

There are many counts of this clonotype. V gene TRBV5-1 combines with J gene TRBJ2-5, with TRBD1 matching over 7 bases. The CDR3 runs 13 residues. J lost 1 base, V lost 4 bases, and 1 base had no gene match. Germline assignment: CDR1 SGHRS and CDR2 YFSETQ. CDR3 DNA: TGCGCCAGCAGCCGGGACAGCCAAGAGACCCAGTACTTC. Its protein is CASSRDSQETQYF.

Note on this clonotype: A read error is likely here: a far larger clone is one base away. The chain combines TRBV28 with TRBJ2-1; 7 nucleotides line up with TRBD1. V was pared by 6 bases and J by 10 bases, with 9 bases of the junction left unmatched. Looked up from germline, CDR1 is MDHEN and CDR2 is SYDVKM. The CDR3 length is 13 residues. This CDR3 reads CASSRQGEHEQFF. DNA for the CDR3: TGTGCCAGCAGCCGACAGGGTGAGCACGAGCAGTTCTTC.

About this clonotype itself: The DNA is omitted, as the CDR3 cannot be located on it reliably, and the CDR3 follows TCRdb's listing. The gene calls are TRBV10-3 and TRBJ2-2; the tabulated D call, TRBD1, remains unverified against the DNA. Both ends counted, the CDR3 spans 18 residues. Germline V lookup: CDR1 ENHRY, CDR2 SYGVKD. CDR3 region: CAINPQGMGTGELFFFFF.

The table lists this clonotype with many counts. The chain is built from TRBV5-5 and TRBJ2-3; no definite D call. The CDR3 covers 12 residues. Germline values: CDR1 SGHKS, CDR2 YYEKEE (reference sequence). Trimming took off 4 bases at V and 4 bases at J, with 7 bases between the two ends. This chain's CDR3 is CASSRLADTQYF. For the CDR3, the DNA is TGTGCCAGCAGCAGGTTGGCAGATACGCAGTATTTT.